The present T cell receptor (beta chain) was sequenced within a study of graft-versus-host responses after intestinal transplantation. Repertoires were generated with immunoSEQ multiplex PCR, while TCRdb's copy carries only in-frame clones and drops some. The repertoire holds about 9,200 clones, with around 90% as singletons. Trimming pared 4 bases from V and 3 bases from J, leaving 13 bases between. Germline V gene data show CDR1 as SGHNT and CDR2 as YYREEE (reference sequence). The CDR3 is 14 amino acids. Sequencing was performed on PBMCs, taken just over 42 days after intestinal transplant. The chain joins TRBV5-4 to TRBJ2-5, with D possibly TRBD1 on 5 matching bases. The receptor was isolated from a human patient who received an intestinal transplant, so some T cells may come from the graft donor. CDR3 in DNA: TGTGCCAGCAGCCCCGTCCTAGGGGAAGAGACCCAGTACTTC. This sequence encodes CASSPVLGEETQYF.